This TCR beta chain came from a study of T-cell memory formation after mild COVID-19. From the 5' RACE reads, TCRdb called clonotypes with MiXCR, one entry per CDR3 protein. The table has 360,000 or so distinct CDR3 sequences, around 27% seen once. Deletions cut 7 bases from V and 2 bases from J, with 11 bases between. The germline gives CDR1 SEHNR, CDR2 FQNEAQ (reference sequence). The CDR3 spans 13 residues. The clonotype was recovered from an adult woman who had mild COVID-19 (a few samples of this study predate the infection). Cell type and time point are not known. Input material: PBMCs or a T cell subset sorted from them (not recorded which). This chain uses TRBV7-9 with TRBJ1-1; D gene unclear. The CDR3 region has the DNA TGTGCCAGCACCGAGGTCGTCAACACTGAAGCTTTCTTT. Its translation: CASTEVVNTEAFF. Variable domain in full (rest from reference TRBV7-9 and TRBJ1-1): DTGVSQNPRHKITKRGQNVTFRCDPISEHNRLYWYRQTLGQGPEFLTYFQNEAQLEKSRLLSDRFSAERPKGSFSTLEIQRTEQGDSAMYLCASTEVVNTEAFFGQGTRLTVV.